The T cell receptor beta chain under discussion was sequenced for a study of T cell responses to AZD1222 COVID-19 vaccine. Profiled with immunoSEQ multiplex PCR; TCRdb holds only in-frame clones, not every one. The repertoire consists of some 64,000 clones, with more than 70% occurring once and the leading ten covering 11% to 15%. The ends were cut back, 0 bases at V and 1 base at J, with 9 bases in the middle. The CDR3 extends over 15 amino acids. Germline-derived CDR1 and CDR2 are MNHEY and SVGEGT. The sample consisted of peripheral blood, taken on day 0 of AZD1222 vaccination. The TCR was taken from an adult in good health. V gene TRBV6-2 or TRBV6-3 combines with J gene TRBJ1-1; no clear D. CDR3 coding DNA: TGTGCCAGCAGTTACTCACTCAGGACGAACACTGAAGCTTTCTTT. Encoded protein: CASSYSLRTNTEAFF.